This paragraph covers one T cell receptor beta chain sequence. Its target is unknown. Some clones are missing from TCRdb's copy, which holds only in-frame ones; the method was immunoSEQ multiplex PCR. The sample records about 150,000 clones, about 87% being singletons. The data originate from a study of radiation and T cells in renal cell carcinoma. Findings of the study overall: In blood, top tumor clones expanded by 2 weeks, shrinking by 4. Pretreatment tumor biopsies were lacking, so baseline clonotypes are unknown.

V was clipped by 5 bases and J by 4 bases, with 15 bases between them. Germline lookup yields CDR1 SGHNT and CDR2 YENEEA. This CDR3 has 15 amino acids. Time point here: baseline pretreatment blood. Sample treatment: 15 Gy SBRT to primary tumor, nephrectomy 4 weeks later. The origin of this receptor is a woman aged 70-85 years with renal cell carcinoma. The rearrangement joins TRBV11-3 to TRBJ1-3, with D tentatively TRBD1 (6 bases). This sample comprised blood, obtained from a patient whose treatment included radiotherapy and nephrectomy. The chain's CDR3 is CASSTGPTRGNTIYF. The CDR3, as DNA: TGTGCCAGCAGCACAGGGCCAACGAGAGGAAACACCATATATTTT. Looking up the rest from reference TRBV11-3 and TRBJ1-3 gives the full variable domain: EAGVVQSPRYKIIEKKQPVAFWCNPISGHNTLYWYLQNLGQGPELLIRYENEEAVDDSQLPKDRFSAERLKGVDSTLKIQPAELGDSAVYLCASSTGPTRGNTIYFGEGSWLTVV.